Presented here are 30 T cell receptor beta chains from one specimen sequenced in a study of CD8+CD57+ T cells in acquired aplastic anemia. Those patients picked for sequencing had displayed CD8+CD57+ cell expansion on flow cytometry. Genomic DNA templated the TCR beta VDJ and CDR3 profiling. TCRdb ran MiXCR on the reads and lists one entry per CDR3 protein. The table records about 290,000 distinct CDR3 sequences, 50% to 65% of them present only once. Sequencing used sorted CD4+, CD8+, or CD8+CD57+ T cells (not recorded which) from PBMCs. Receptors were obtained from a human donor with aplastic anemia.

V gene TRBV7-9 combines with J gene TRBJ1-4; 7 bases are a match to TRBD1. This CDR3 contains 14 residues. The germline CDR1 and CDR2 sequences are SEHNR and FQNEAQ (reference sequence). V was clipped by 6 bases and J by 6 bases; unmatched bases: 7. The CDR3, as DNA: TGTGCCAGCAGACCCTCGGGACAGTATGAAAAACTGTTTTTT. The encoded protein is CASRPSGQYEKLFF.

This clonotype was observed a few times. The chain employs TRBV29-1 and TRBJ1-1, with D possibly TRBD1 on 6 matching bases. Germline lookup yields CDR1 SQVTM and CDR2 ANQGSEA. The V end lost 4 bases, the J end lost 2 bases, and 11 bases lay between the germline ends. The CDR3 spans 13 residues. The DNA of the CDR3 is TGCAGCGTTGTTGGCGGGGGCAACACTGAAGCTTTCTTT. It codes for CSVVGGGNTEAFF.

The chain recombines TRBV29-1 with TRBJ1-5; unclear D gene. Germline V gene sequence: CDR1 SQVTM, CDR2 ANQGSEA. V shed 5 bases and J shed 4 bases, with 9 bases lying between them. This CDR3 is built from 12 residues. CDR3 coding DNA: TGCAGCGTTAAAGGTGCTAATCAGCCCCAGCATTTT. Protein sequence: CSVKGANQPQHF.

This clonotype was observed a few times. V usage is TRBV10-3 and J usage is TRBJ2-5; 8 bases line up with TRBD2. In germline, CDR1 is ENHRY, CDR2 SYGVKD. CDR3 length: 15 amino acids. V was clipped by 1 base and J by 2 bases; unmatched bases: 3. The CDR3 DNA sequence: TGTGCCATCAGTGAGTTGAGCGGGGGACAAGAGACCCAGTACTTC. Translated, it gives CAISELSGGQETQYF.

This clonotype came up many times. The V and J genes are TRBV3-1 and TRBJ2-5; 7 bases align to TRBD1. Trimming took 3 bases from V and 4 from J; bases not matched to a gene: 5. Per germline, CDR1 LGHDT and CDR2 YNNKEL (reference sequence). The CDR3 loop spans 14 amino acids. The CDR3 sequence: CASSQGYRGETQYF. The CDR3 DNA follows: TGTGCCAGCAGCCAGGGGTACAGGGGAGAGACCCAGTACTTC.

This clonotype was detected many times. This rearrangement joins TRBV3-1 to TRBJ1-6; D gene ambiguous. V was trimmed by 0 bases and J by 7 bases, leaving 10 bases between them. CDR1 and CDR2 from the germline V gene are LGHDT and YNNKEL (reference sequence). The length of the CDR3 is 15 residues. CDR3 DNA sequence: TGTGCCAGCAGCCAAGAGGTGATGGGGAATTCACCCCTCCACTTT. It codes for CASSQEVMGNSPLHF.

This clonotype showed up many times. This chain connects TRBV20-1 to TRBJ2-6; D gene ambiguous. Trimming shortened V by 6 bases and J by 0 bases, and 6 bases separated the two germline ends. Germline lookup yields CDR1 DFQATT and CDR2 SNEGSKA (reference sequence). The CDR3 sequence is 13 residues long. DNA for the CDR3: TGCAGTGCCCACCTCTCTGGGGCCAACGTCCTGACTTTC. This gives the protein CSAHLSGANVLTF.

The chain carries TRBV7-2 and TRBJ2-5; 7 bases agree with TRBD2. Trimming at V came to 2 bases and at J to 1 base, leaving 28 bases not matched to a gene. CDR3 length: 23 amino acids. The germline gives CDR1 SGHTA, CDR2 FQGNSA. CDR3 nucleotide sequence: TGTGCCAGCAGCTTAAAACCTAGCGGATGGAGCAGTGGGGGAGGAGGACTCCAAGAGACCCAGTACTTC. Its protein is CASSLKPSGWSSGGGGLQETQYF.

This clonotype was detected many times. A clone one base away is much larger, so this may be a read error. V gene TRBV2 combines with J gene TRBJ1-5, with D maybe TRBD1 (6 bases). This CDR3 has 14 amino acids. The germline V gene encodes CDR1 SNHLY and CDR2 FYNNEI. This chain's CDR3 is CANSYAGANQPQHF. The CDR3 region has the DNA TGTGCCAACAGTTATGCGGGGGCCAATCAGCCCCAGCATTTT.

There are a few counts of this clonotype. The chain carries TRBV15 and TRBJ2-5; the D call may be TRBD1 or TRBD2 (6 bases each). The ends were cut back, 3 bases at V and 4 bases at J, with 12 bases in the middle. Looked up from germline, CDR1 is LNHNV and CDR2 is YYDKDF (reference sequence). The length of the CDR3 is 14 residues. The CDR3 here is CATSRGGQLETQYF. CDR3 DNA: TGTGCCACCAGCAGGGGAGGACAGTTAGAGACCCAGTACTTC. The full variable domain, rest sourced from reference TRBV15 and TRBJ2-5, is DAMVIQNPRYQVTQFGKPVTLSCSQTLNHNVMYWYQQKSSQAPKLLFHYYDKDFNNEADTPDNFQSRRPNTSFCFLDIRSPGLGDTAMYLCATSRGGQLETQYFGPGTRLLVL.

The table lists this clonotype with many counts. This chain connects TRBV20-1 to TRBJ2-1; D is unresolved. The CDR3 is 12 residues long. Trimming took 1 base from V and 7 from J, leaving 8 bases between them. In germline, CDR1 is DFQATT, CDR2 SNEGSKA (reference sequence). In nucleotides, the CDR3 is TGCAGTGCTAGAGTTCAGGAAAATGAGCAGTTCTTC. As protein: CSARVQENEQFF.

This clonotype was counted at least ten times. V gene TRBV2 combines with J gene TRBJ2-7; 9 bases map to TRBD1. Per germline, CDR1 SNHLY and CDR2 FYNNEI. The V segment lost 5 bases and the J segment 2 bases; nucleotides outside the gene matches: 7. This CDR3 region has 15 residues. The CDR3 here is CASSPRGTGTYEQYF. CDR3 sequence (DNA): TGTGCCAGCAGTCCCCGGGGGACAGGGACCTACGAGCAGTACTTC.

This clonotype was picked up a small number of times. This chain joins TRBV10-2 and TRBJ2-1; D is perhaps TRBD2 (6 bases). The CDR3 is 12 residues long. Between the trimmed V and J ends, which lost 3 bases and 7 bases, there was a span of 7 bases. Looked up from germline, CDR1 is WSHSY and CDR2 is SAAADI. The CDR3 here is CASSERGNEQFF. The CDR3 DNA is TGCGCCAGCAGTGAACGGGGGAATGAGCAGTTCTTC.

This clonotype was counted at least ten times. This rearrangement joins TRBV10-3 to TRBJ1-5; perhaps TRBD1 as D (5 bases). V was cut by 8 bases and J by 5 bases, with 13 bases left in between. CDR3 length: 13 amino acids. The germline CDR1 and CDR2 sequences are ENHRY and SYGVKD. CDR3 loop: CAIGGGEDQPQHF. In DNA form, the CDR3 reads TGTGCCATCGGGGGAGGTGAAGATCAGCCCCAGCATTTT.

V gene TRBV10-3 combines with J gene TRBJ1-5; D unclear. CDR3 length equals 13 residues. Germline V CDR1 and CDR2: ENHRY, SYGVKD. V was cut by 0 bases and J by 6 bases, with 6 bases left in between. CDR3 in amino acids: CAISESIGQPQHF. In DNA, the CDR3 is TGTGCCATCAGTGAGTCGATTGGTCAGCCCCAGCATTTT.

V and J are TRBV10-3 and TRBJ2-3; 14 nucleotides line up with TRBD2. The CDR3 runs 19 residues. V lost 7 bases to trimming and J lost 4 bases; unmatched junction nucleotides: 16. CDR1 is ENHRY, CDR2 SYGVKD, per germline. In nucleotides, the CDR3 is TGTGCCATCACACCGGGACTAGCGGGAGTCGGACAGGTATCAGATACGCAGTATTTT. It is translated as CAITPGLAGVGQVSDTQYF.

This clonotype has a count of ten or more. The CDR3: CSATRGQGVGGELFF. The CDR3 DNA is TGCAGTGCCACCCGGGGACAGGGGGTCGGCGGGGAGCTGTTTTTT. This chain links TRBV20-1 with TRBJ2-2, with TRBD1 matching over 11 bases. The J segment lost 7 bases and the V segment lost 6 bases, leaving 10 bases of the junction unmatched. The CDR3 is 15 amino acids. Germline CDR1 reads DFQATT; CDR2 reads SNEGSKA (reference sequence).

At least ten counts were recorded for this clonotype. V is TRBV15 and J is TRBJ2-1; D could derive from TRBD1 or TRBD2 (7 bases each). Germline CDR1 reads LNHNV; CDR2 reads YYDKDF (reference sequence). CDR3 length equals 16 residues. The V end lost 4 bases, the J end lost 4 bases, and 17 bases lay between the germline ends. The CDR3: CATSTPQGTTYNEQFF. In DNA, the CDR3 is TGTGCCACCAGCACTCCACAGGGGACTACTTACAATGAGCAGTTCTTC. Complete variable domain (other parts from reference TRBV15 and TRBJ2-1): DAMVIQNPRYQVTQFGKPVTLSCSQTLNHNVMYWYQQKSSQAPKLLFHYYDKDFNNEADTPDNFQSRRPNTSFCFLDIRSPGLGDTAMYLCATSTPQGTTYNEQFFGPGTRLTVL.

The chain employs TRBV20-1 and TRBJ2-7; D uncertain. V lost 3 bases to trimming and J lost 3 bases, with 18 bases between them. The CDR3 runs 15 residues. The V gene's germline CDR1 is DFQATT and CDR2 SNEGSKA (reference sequence). DNA of the CDR3: TGCAGTGCTAGGGGGATAAAAACGGTGGGCTACGAGCAGTACTTC. It specifies CSARGIKTVGYEQYF.

The V gene is TRBV10-3, the J gene TRBJ1-1; 8 bases fit TRBD1. Germline V CDR1 and CDR2: ENHRY, SYGVKD. V gave up 11 bases and J gave up 4 bases; unmatched junction bases: 9. CDR3 size: 13 residues. CDR3 bases: TGTGCCGCAGCCCAGGGGGCTGGCACTGAAGCTTTCTTT. It encodes CAAAQGAGTEAFF.

This chain joins TRBV6-1 and TRBJ2-5, with unresolved D. V shed 6 bases and J shed 2 bases, with 13 bases lying between them. Germline V lookup: CDR1 MNHNS, CDR2 SASEGT. The CDR3 consists of 14 residues. CDR3 loop: CASRIGLTQETQYF. The DNA for the CDR3 is TGTGCCAGCAGGATAGGTCTAACGCAAGAGACCCAGTACTTC.

This clonotype was found many times. This sequence joins TRBV24-1 and TRBJ2-2; TRBD1 matches at 11 bases. The length of the CDR3 is 19 residues. The V segment lost 2 bases and the J segment 3 bases; nucleotides outside the gene matches: 10. The germline CDR1 and CDR2 sequences are KGHDR and SFDVKD. Written as DNA, the CDR3 is TGTGCCACCAGTGATTCCCGGACAGGGGGCGTCACGGACACCGGGGAGCTGTTTTTT. Translation gives CATSDSRTGGVTDTGELFF.

The V and J genes are TRBV20-1 and TRBJ2-5; 8 bases are shared with TRBD2. From germline, CDR1 is DFQATT and CDR2 SNEGSKA (reference sequence). The V segment lost 3 bases and the J segment 1 base; nucleotides outside the gene matches: 4. The CDR3 is 14 residues long. CDR3 nucleotides: TGCAGTGCTAGTAAACGGGGGGGCCAAGAGACCCAGTACTTC. Its protein product is CSASKRGGQETQYF.

V is TRBV5-4 and J is TRBJ2-7; 14 bases line up with TRBD2. V lost 4 bases, J lost 6 bases, and 3 bases stayed unmatched. CDR1 SGHNT and CDR2 YYREEE come from the germline V gene (reference sequence). The CDR3 runs to 14 residues. DNA of the CDR3: TGTGCCAGCAGCGGACTAGCGGGAGGTAGCGAGCAGTACTTC. It is translated as CASSGLAGGSEQYF.

V gene TRBV19 combines with J gene TRBJ2-7; the D gene is possibly TRBD2 (6 bases). The V gene lost 6 bases and the J gene lost 3 bases, with 12 bases spanning the gap. Per the germline V gene, CDR1 is LNHDA and CDR2 is SQIVND (reference sequence). The CDR3 totals 13 residues. The CDR3 nucleotides read TGTGCCAGTAGGGCTGGGGAGGACTACGAGCAGTACTTC. Protein: CASRAGEDYEQYF.

This clonotype was seen only once. J is TRBJ2-7 and V is TRBV19; D might be TRBD1 or TRBD2, each matching 6 bases. CDR3 length: 15 residues. V lost 3 bases, J lost 4 bases, and 16 bases lay in between. CDR1 is LNHDA and CDR2 is SQIVND in the germline V gene (reference sequence). For the CDR3, the DNA is TGTGCCAGTAGTATGGTGTGGGGGGCGCAGTACGAGCAGTACTTC. Its protein is CASSMVWGAQYEQYF.

This clonotype has a handful of counts. This sequence joins TRBV7-9 and TRBJ2-7, with 9 positions matching TRBD1. Germline trimming cut 3 bases from V and 2 bases from J; bases unmatched to any gene: 5. The CDR3 consists of 15 residues. The V gene's germline CDR1 is SEHNR and CDR2 FQNEAQ (reference sequence). CDR3 DNA sequence: TGTGCCAGCAGCTTGAAGGGACAGGGTCCCTACGAGCAGTACTTC. It encodes CASSLKGQGPYEQYF.

A few counts support this clonotype. V is TRBV7-9 and J is TRBJ1-2; no reliable D call. V lost 5 bases and J 4 bases, leaving 11 bases between the germline ends. The germline CDR1 and CDR2 sequences are SEHNR and FQNEAQ (reference sequence). The CDR3 loop spans 13 amino acids. The CDR3 bases are TGTGCCAGCAGCGTAGAGGACCCCTATGGCTACACCTTC. It specifies CASSVEDPYGYTF.

Judged by abundance, this clonotype is medium-sized. This rearrangement joins TRBV9 to TRBJ2-1; 12 bases are shared with TRBD1. This CDR3 spans 18 amino acids. The J segment lost 5 bases and the V segment lost 4 bases, leaving 13 bases of the junction unmatched. Germline CDR1 SGDLS, CDR2 YYNGEE. The CDR3 loop reads CASSPSPGGQGAHNEQFF. CDR3 bases: TGTGCCAGCAGCCCTTCCCCCGGGGGACAGGGGGCTCACAATGAGCAGTTCTTC.

The chain has TRBV2 and TRBJ2-2; D uncertain. The length of the CDR3 is 14 residues. The V end lost 6 bases, the J end lost 4 bases, and 12 bases lay between the germline ends. Germline CDR1 reads SNHLY; CDR2 reads FYNNEI. CDR3 DNA sequence: TGTGCCAGCAGCGTACTTACAACCACCGGGGAGCTGTTTTTT. Translated, it gives CASSVLTTTGELFF.